One and the same sample provided the 5 T cell receptor beta chains below, sequenced in a study of T cell responses to AZD1222 COVID-19 vaccine. Assay used: immunoSEQ multiplex PCR; TCRdb lists only in-frame clones, some missing. This table has about 120,000 clones, around nine tenths appearing once. This material consisted of peripheral blood, taken on day 0 of MenACWY control vaccination. The receptor set was obtained from an adult in good health.

V gene TRBV15 combines with J gene TRBJ2-1; TRBD2 might be the D (5 bases). The germline CDR1 and CDR2 sequences are LNHNV and YYDKDF (reference sequence). V shed 0 bases and J shed 9 bases, with 27 bases lying between them. The CDR3 sequence is 19 residues long. The CDR3 region has the DNA TGTGCCACCAGCAGAGATACCTTTGGACTCACCGGTCGTCTGGGTGAGCAGTTCTTC. It encodes CATSRDTFGLTGRLGEQFF.

The chain joins TRBV30 to TRBJ2-2; 7 bases fit TRBD2. This CDR3 is built from 14 residues. Germline CDR1 reads GTSNPN; CDR2 reads SVGIG (reference sequence). V shed 0 bases and J 8 bases; nucleotides not matched to a gene: 6. CDR3 sequence (DNA): TGTGCCTGGAGTGTACTCGCGGGAGTTGGGGAGCTGTTTTTT. As protein: CAWSVLAGVGELFF.

The chain employs TRBV21-1 and TRBJ2-7; TRBD2 is taken as the D call from the table, unchecked against the DNA. TRBV21-1 is noted as a pseudogene. The CDR3 spans 16 residues. Written as DNA, the CDR3 is TGTGCCAGCAGCAAAGCGGGAGGGACCTCTGGTGTAAGGCAGTACTTC. Translating it yields CASSKAGGTSGVRQYF.

This clone showed up just once. The V and J genes are TRBV11-3 and TRBJ2-5, with a weak D call TRBD2 (7 bases). The germline CDR1 and CDR2 sequences are SGHNT and YENEEA. The CDR3 contains 17 residues. The ends were cut back, 5 bases at V and 1 base at J, with 20 bases in the middle. CDR3 residues: CASSQGGLPTSQETQYF. The CDR3 DNA follows: TGTGCCAGCAGCCAAGGGGGACTACCAACCTCCCAAGAGACCCAGTACTTC.

The chain links TRBV29-1 to TRBJ1-2, with D perhaps matching TRBD1 (5 bases). This CDR3 has 14 residues. Deletions cut 0 bases from V and 8 bases from J, with 16 bases between. CDR1 and CDR2 from the germline V gene are SQVTM and ANQGSEA. The CDR3 region has the DNA TGCAGCGTTGAAGAGGGACGTGGGGCTGAGGGCTACACCTTC. The encoded protein is CSVEEGRGAEGYTF.